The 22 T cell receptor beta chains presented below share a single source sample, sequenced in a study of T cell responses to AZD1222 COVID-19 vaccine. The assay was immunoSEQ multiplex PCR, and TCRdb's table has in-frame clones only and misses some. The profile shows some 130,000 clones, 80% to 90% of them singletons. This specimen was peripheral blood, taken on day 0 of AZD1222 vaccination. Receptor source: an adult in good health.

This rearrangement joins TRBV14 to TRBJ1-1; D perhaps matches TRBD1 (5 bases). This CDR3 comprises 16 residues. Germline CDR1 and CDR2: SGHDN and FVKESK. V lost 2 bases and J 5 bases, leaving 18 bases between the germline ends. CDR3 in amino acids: CASSQSGRYTVTEAFF. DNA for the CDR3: TGTGCCAGCAGCCAATCGGGACGATATACAGTTACTGAAGCTTTCTTT.

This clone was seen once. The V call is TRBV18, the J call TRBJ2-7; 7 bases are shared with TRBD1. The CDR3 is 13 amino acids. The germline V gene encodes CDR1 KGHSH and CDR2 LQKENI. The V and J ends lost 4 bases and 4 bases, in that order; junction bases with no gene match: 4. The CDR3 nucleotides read TGTGCCAGCTCACGACAGGGTTCGTACGAGCAGTACTTC. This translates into CASSRQGSYEQYF.

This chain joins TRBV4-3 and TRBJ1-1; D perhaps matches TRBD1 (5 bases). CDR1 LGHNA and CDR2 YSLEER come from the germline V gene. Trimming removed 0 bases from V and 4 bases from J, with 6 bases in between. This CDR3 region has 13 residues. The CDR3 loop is CASSQDGGTEAFF. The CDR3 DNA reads TGCGCCAGCAGCCAAGATGGGGGCACTGAAGCTTTCTTT.

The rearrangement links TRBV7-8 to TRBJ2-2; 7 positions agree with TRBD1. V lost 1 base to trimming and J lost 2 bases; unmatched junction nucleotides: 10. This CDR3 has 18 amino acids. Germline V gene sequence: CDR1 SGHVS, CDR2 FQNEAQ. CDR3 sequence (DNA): TGTGCCAGCAGCTTAGGGGTTGGGGGACAGTTAAACACCGGGGAGCTGTTTTTT. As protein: CASSLGVGGQLNTGELFF.

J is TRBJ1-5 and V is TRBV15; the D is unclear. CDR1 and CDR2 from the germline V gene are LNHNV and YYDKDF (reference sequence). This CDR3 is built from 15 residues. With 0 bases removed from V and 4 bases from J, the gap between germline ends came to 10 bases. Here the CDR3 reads CATSRDFLPNQPQHF. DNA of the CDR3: TGTGCCACCAGCAGAGATTTTCTCCCGAATCAGCCCCAGCATTTT.

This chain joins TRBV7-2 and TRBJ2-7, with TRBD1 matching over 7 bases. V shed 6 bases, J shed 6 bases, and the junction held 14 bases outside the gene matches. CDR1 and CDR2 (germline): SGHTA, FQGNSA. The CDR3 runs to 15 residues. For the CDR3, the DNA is TGTGCCAGCAGGGGGCCGGGACAGCACTACGGCGAGCAGTACTTC. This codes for CASRGPGQHYGEQYF.

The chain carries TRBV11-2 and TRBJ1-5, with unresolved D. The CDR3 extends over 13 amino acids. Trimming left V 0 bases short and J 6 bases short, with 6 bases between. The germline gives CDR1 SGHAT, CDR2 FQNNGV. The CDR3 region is CASSLDGVQPQHF. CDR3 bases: TGTGCCAGCAGCTTAGACGGGGTTCAGCCCCAGCATTTT.

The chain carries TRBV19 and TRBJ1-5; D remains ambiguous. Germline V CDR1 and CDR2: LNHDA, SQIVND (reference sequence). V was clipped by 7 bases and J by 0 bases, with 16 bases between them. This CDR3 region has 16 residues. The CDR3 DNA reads TGTGCCAGTAACCCCCGCGGAGTGTATAGCAATCAGCCCCAGCATTTT. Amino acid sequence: CASNPRGVYSNQPQHF.

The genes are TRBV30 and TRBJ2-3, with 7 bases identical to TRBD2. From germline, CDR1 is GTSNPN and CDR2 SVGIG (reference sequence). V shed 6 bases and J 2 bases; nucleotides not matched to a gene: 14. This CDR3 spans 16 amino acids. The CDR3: CACSPLREWVTDTQYF. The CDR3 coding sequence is TGTGCCTGCAGTCCATTGCGGGAGTGGGTCACAGATACGCAGTATTTT.

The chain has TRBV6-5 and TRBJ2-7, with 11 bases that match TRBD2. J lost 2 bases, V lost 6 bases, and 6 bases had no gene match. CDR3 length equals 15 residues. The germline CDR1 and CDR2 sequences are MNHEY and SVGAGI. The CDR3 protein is CASSPGTSGTYEQYF. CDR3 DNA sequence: TGTGCCAGCAGCCCAGGGACTAGCGGAACCTACGAGCAGTACTTC.

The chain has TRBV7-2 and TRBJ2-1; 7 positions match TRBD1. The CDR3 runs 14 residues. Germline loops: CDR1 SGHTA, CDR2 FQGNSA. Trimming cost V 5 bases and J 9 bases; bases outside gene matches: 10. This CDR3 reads CASSTRQGYGEQFF. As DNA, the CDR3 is TGTGCCAGCAGCACCCGACAGGGCTATGGTGAGCAGTTCTTC.

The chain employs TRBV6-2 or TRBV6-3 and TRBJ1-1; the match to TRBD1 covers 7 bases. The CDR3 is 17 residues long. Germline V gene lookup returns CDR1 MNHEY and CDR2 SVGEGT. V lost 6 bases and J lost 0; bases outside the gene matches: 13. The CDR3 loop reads CASSYIPTGFMNTEAFF. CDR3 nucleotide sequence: TGTGCCAGCAGCTATATCCCGACAGGGTTCATGAACACTGAAGCTTTCTTT.

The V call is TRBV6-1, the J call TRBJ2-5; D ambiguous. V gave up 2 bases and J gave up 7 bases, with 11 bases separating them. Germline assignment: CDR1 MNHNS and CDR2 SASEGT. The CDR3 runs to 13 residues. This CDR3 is CASSEYSHGTQYF. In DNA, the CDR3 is TGTGCCAGCAGTGAATACAGTCACGGGACCCAGTACTTC.

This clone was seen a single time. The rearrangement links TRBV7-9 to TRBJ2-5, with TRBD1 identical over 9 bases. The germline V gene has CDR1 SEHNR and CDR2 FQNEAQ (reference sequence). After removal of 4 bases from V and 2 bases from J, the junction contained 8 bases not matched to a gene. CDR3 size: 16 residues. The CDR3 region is CASSSPGQGIQETQYF. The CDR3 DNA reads TGTGCCAGCAGCTCGCCGGGACAGGGTATACAAGAGACCCAGTACTTC.

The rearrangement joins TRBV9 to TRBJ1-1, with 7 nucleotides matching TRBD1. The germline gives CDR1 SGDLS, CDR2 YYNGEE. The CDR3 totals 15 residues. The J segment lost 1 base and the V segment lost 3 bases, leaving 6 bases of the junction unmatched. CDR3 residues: CASSAQGKANTEAFF. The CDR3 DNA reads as TGTGCCAGCAGCGCACAGGGGAAAGCGAACACTGAAGCTTTCTTT.

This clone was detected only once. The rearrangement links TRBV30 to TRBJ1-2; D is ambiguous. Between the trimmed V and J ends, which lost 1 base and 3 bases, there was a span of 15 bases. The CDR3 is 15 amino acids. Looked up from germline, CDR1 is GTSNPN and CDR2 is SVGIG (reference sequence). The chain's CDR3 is CAWSARIRSDYGYTF. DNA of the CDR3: TGTGCCTGGAGTGCCCGCATCAGGTCCGACTATGGCTACACCTTC.

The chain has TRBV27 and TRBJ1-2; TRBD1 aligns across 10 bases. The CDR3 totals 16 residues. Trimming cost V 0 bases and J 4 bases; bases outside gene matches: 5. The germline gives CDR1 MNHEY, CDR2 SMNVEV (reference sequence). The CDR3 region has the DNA TGTGCCAGCAGTTTATCGATCGGACAGGGGGTCTATGGCTACACCTTC. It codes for CASSLSIGQGVYGYTF.

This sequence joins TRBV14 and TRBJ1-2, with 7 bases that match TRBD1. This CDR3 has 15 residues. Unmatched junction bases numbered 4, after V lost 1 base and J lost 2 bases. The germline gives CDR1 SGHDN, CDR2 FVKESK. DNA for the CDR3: TGTGCCAGCAGCCAAGGTTTGACAGGGAACTATGGCTACACCTTC. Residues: CASSQGLTGNYGYTF.

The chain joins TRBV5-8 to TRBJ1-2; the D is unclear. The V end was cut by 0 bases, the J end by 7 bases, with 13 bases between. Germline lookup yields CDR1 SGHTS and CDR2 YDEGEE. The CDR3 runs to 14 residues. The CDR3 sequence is CASSLVRGSRGYTF. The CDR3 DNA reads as TGTGCCAGCAGCTTGGTCCGGGGAAGTCGTGGCTACACCTTC.

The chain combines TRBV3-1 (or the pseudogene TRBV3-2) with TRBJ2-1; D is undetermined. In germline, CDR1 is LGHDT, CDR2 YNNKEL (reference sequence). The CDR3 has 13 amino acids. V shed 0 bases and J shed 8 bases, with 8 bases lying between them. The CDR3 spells CASSQDPTDEQFF. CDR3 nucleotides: TGTGCCAGCAGCCAAGATCCCACAGATGAGCAGTTCTTC.

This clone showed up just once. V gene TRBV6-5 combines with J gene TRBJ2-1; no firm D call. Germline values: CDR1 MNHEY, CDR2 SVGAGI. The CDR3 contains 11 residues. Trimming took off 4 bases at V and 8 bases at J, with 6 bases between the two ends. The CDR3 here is CASSWTDEQFF. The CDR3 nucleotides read TGTGCCAGCAGTTGGACGGATGAGCAGTTCTTC.

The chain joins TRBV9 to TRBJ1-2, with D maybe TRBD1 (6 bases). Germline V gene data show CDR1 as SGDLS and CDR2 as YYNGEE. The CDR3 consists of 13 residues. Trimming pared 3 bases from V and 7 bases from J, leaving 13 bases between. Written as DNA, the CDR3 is TGTGCCAGCAGCGCTAGACCGACAGGTGGCTACACCTTC. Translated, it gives CASSARPTGGYTF.